This T cell receptor (beta chain) derives from a study of blood T cell repertoires in COVID-19. Study-wide context: Acute and convalescent COVID-19 specimens originated in the United States, Italy and Spain. In each case, the material was cDNA or gDNA derived from T cells, B-cell-depleted T cells, or PBMCs.

One Seattle source followed patients from active infection through their disease course. The method was immunoSEQ multiplex PCR; TCRdb's version includes in-frame clones alone and lacks a portion of them. The sample carries around 71,000 clones, 83% recorded once. The V and J ends lost 1 base and 9 bases respectively, with 16 bases between them. Per germline, CDR1 LNHDA and CDR2 SQIVND (reference sequence). CDR3 length equals 15 residues. The TCR was taken from a man aged 30-40 years with COVID-19, enrolled during active disease. The V call is TRBV19, the J call TRBJ2-1; possibly TRBD1 for D (6 bases). Sequencing was carried out using peripheral blood. This chain's CDR3 is CASSIGSTGLTEQFF. DNA of the CDR3: TGTGCCAGTAGTATAGGGTCGACAGGTTTAACTGAGCAGTTCTTC.